This is a list of T cell receptor beta chains from one sample in a study of a mutant IDH1 vaccine in newly diagnosed glioma. The assay was immunoSEQ multiplex PCR, and TCRdb's table has in-frame clones only and misses some. The sample includes 60,000 to 65,000 clones, around 84% of them seen just once. For these TCRs, the target antigens are not known. The sample was PBMCs, taken from a glioma patient whose treatment included an IDH1 peptide vaccine. The receptor set was obtained from a man younger than 45 with glioma. Each CDR3 is given with its conserved first and last residue. Each record gives: CDR3 protein, CDR3 DNA, J gene, clone size, V gene, D gene. The D gene is left open where the match is weak. Only some rows state a clone size, as once, few, many or a class for expanded clones.

cdr3_aa: CASSEAAGGPDEQFF
cdr3_nt: TGTGCCAGCAGTGAAGCTGCGGGGGGGCCGGATGAGCAGTTCTTC
j_call: TRBJ2-1
clone_size: -
v_call: TRBV6-1
d_call: TRBD2

cdr3_aa: CASSDFLTDTQYF
cdr3_nt: TGCGCCAGCAGTGATTTTCTCACAGATACGCAGTATTTT
j_call: TRBJ2-3
clone_size: -
v_call: TRBV10-1
d_call: -

cdr3_aa: CASSEDLPEAFF
cdr3_nt: TGTGCCAGCAGTGAAGATCTTCCTGAAGCTTTCTTT
j_call: TRBJ1-1
clone_size: -
v_call: TRBV2
d_call: -

cdr3_aa: CASSPESRTDTQYF
cdr3_nt: TGTGCCAGCAGCCCCGAGAGTCGCACAGATACGCAGTATTTT
j_call: TRBJ2-3
clone_size: -
v_call: TRBV5-4
d_call: -

cdr3_aa: CASSLRSGLAGASTDTQYF
cdr3_nt: TGTGCCAGCAGCTTAAGGTCCGGCCTAGCGGGGGCCAGCACAGATACGCAGTATTTT
j_call: TRBJ2-3
clone_size: once
v_call: TRBV5-4
d_call: TRBD2

cdr3_aa: CASSLAGRGYGYTF
cdr3_nt: TGTGCCAGCAGCTTAGCGGGCAGGGGCTATGGCTACACCTTC
j_call: TRBJ1-2
clone_size: -
v_call: TRBV7-9
d_call: -

cdr3_aa: CASSQDGSNQPQHF
cdr3_nt: TGCGCCAGCAGCCAGGACGGTAGCAATCAGCCCCAGCATTTT
j_call: TRBJ1-5
clone_size: -
v_call: TRBV5-1
d_call: -

cdr3_aa: CASSLIPRARPGEKLFF
cdr3_nt: TGTGCCAGCAGCCTTATCCCCCGGGCCAGGCCTGGGGAAAAACTGTTTTTT
j_call: TRBJ1-4
clone_size: -
v_call: TRBV11-2
d_call: -

cdr3_aa: CASSRGTRETQYF
cdr3_nt: TGTGCCAGCAGCCGGGGAACCCGGGAGACCCAGTACTTC
j_call: TRBJ2-5
clone_size: -
v_call: TRBV11-3
d_call: -

cdr3_aa: CASSLGEAFF
cdr3_nt: TGTGCCAGCAGTTTAGGTGAAGCTTTCTTT
j_call: TRBJ1-1
clone_size: -
v_call: TRBV28
d_call: -

cdr3_aa: CASSIDPGLRENF
cdr3_nt: TGCGCCAGCAGCATAGACCCGGGATTGAGAGAGAACTTC
j_call: TRBJ2-7
clone_size: -
v_call: TRBV5-1
d_call: -

cdr3_aa: CATRRTGYYTEAFF
cdr3_nt: TGTGCCACCAGACGGACAGGGTATTACACTGAAGCTTTCTTT
j_call: TRBJ1-1
clone_size: -
v_call: TRBV15
d_call: TRBD1

cdr3_aa: CSALNGLTSGASTGELFF
cdr3_nt: TGCAGCGCCCTAAACGGTTTGACTAGCGGGGCATCCACCGGGGAGCTGTTTTTT
j_call: TRBJ2-2
clone_size: -
v_call: TRBV29-1
d_call: TRBD2

cdr3_aa: CASSLGPTGSYEQYF
cdr3_nt: TGTGCCAGCAGTTTAGGCCCTACGGGCTCCTACGAGCAGTACTTC
j_call: TRBJ2-7
clone_size: -
v_call: TRBV28
d_call: -

cdr3_aa: CASSEFSRRQRFTGANVLTF
cdr3_nt: TGTGCCAGCAGTGAGTTTAGTCGGAGACAGAGATTTACCGGGGCCAACGTCCTGACTTTC
j_call: TRBJ2-6
clone_size: -
v_call: TRBV6-1
d_call: -

cdr3_aa: CASSISSGNYGYTF
cdr3_nt: TGTGCCAGTAGTATAAGTTCAGGGAACTATGGCTACACCTTC
j_call: TRBJ1-2
clone_size: once
v_call: TRBV19
d_call: -

cdr3_aa: CAISEVNLGPESYNSPLHF
cdr3_nt: TGTGCCATCAGTGAAGTCAATCTCGGCCCTGAGTCCTATAATTCACCCCTCCACTTT
j_call: TRBJ1-6
clone_size: -
v_call: TRBV10-3
d_call: -

cdr3_aa: CASSLAREDEQFF
cdr3_nt: TGTGCCAGTAGTTTGGCCCGGGAGGATGAGCAGTTCTTC
j_call: TRBJ2-1
clone_size: -
v_call: TRBV19
d_call: TRBD2

cdr3_aa: CASIAGGAYGYTF
cdr3_nt: TGTGCCAGCATCGCAGGGGGGGCCTATGGCTACACCTTC
j_call: TRBJ1-2
clone_size: few
v_call: TRBV2
d_call: TRBD1

cdr3_aa: CSVPRSGGYTF
cdr3_nt: TGCAGCGTGCCTCGGTCAGGTGGCTACACCTTC
j_call: TRBJ1-2
clone_size: once
v_call: TRBV29-1
d_call: -

cdr3_aa: CASSLAGTAYNSPLHF
cdr3_nt: TGTGCCAGCAGCTTGGCCGGGACAGCCTATAATTCACCCCTCCACTTT
j_call: TRBJ1-6
clone_size: -
v_call: TRBV5-6
d_call: TRBD1

cdr3_aa: CSVGVDVAGGAEGTQYF
cdr3_nt: TGCAGCGTAGGGGTGGATGTAGCGGGGGGCGCCGAGGGGACCCAGTACTTC
j_call: TRBJ2-5
clone_size: -
v_call: TRBV29-1
d_call: TRBD2

cdr3_aa: CASSSILDRAPHF
cdr3_nt: TGTGCCAGCAGTTCAATCCTTGACAGGGCCCCGCATTTT
j_call: TRBJ1-5
clone_size: -
v_call: TRBV28
d_call: TRBD1

cdr3_aa: CASSYQRYNEQFF
cdr3_nt: TGTGCCAGCAGCTACCAGCGGTACAATGAGCAGTTCTTC
j_call: TRBJ2-1
clone_size: -
v_call: TRBV6-5
d_call: -

cdr3_aa: CATSNSKIPGYTDTQYF
cdr3_nt: TGTGCCACCAGCAACAGTAAAATCCCGGGTTACACAGATACGCAGTATTTT
j_call: TRBJ2-3
clone_size: -
v_call: TRBV15
d_call: -

cdr3_aa: CASSPRAAAQTDTQYF
cdr3_nt: TGTGCCAGCAGTCCCCGGGCAGCGGCTCAAACAGATACGCAGTATTTT
j_call: TRBJ2-3
clone_size: -
v_call: TRBV6-6
d_call: -

cdr3_aa: CASSLGMRGSESPLHF
cdr3_nt: TGTGCCAGCAGCTTAGGAATGCGCGGGTCTGAATCACCCCTCCACTTT
j_call: TRBJ1-6
clone_size: -
v_call: TRBV11-2
d_call: -

cdr3_aa: CASRGTVGETQYF
cdr3_nt: TGCGCCAGCAGAGGGACAGTAGGAGAGACCCAGTACTTC
j_call: TRBJ2-5
clone_size: once
v_call: TRBV10-2
d_call: TRBD1

cdr3_aa: CASSPRISPGWSNQPQHF
cdr3_nt: TGTGCCAGCAGTCCAAGAATATCCCCAGGGTGGAGCAATCAGCCCCAGCATTTT
j_call: TRBJ1-5
clone_size: -
v_call: TRBV27
d_call: -

cdr3_aa: CASSLRREGDEQFF
cdr3_nt: TGTGCCAGCAGCCTTAGACGGGAGGGCGATGAGCAGTTCTTC
j_call: TRBJ2-1
clone_size: -
v_call: TRBV7-9
d_call: TRBD2

cdr3_aa: CASSLGQLEGQPQHF
cdr3_nt: TGCGCCAGCAGCTTGGGGCAGTTGGAGGGTCAGCCCCAGCATTTT
j_call: TRBJ1-5
clone_size: -
v_call: TRBV5-1
d_call: -

cdr3_aa: CASSPGQFNEKLFF
cdr3_nt: TGCGCCAGCAGCCCGGGGCAGTTTAATGAAAAACTGTTTTTT
j_call: TRBJ1-4
clone_size: -
v_call: TRBV5-1
d_call: -

cdr3_aa: CSATDNEKLFF
cdr3_nt: TGCAGCGCAACGGATAATGAAAAACTGTTTTTT
j_call: TRBJ1-4
clone_size: -
v_call: TRBV29-1
d_call: -

cdr3_aa: CASSLLTGTLNTEAFF
cdr3_nt: TGTGCCAGCAGTTTATTGACAGGGACCTTGAACACTGAAGCTTTCTTT
j_call: TRBJ1-1
clone_size: few
v_call: TRBV28
d_call: TRBD1

cdr3_aa: CASSQRHPLQSYNEQFF
cdr3_nt: TGCGCCAGCAGCCAACGACACCCCCTTCAGTCCTACAATGAGCAGTTCTTC
j_call: TRBJ2-1
clone_size: -
v_call: TRBV4-1
d_call: -

cdr3_aa: CAAGGQNSYEQYF
cdr3_nt: TGTGCTGCAGGCGGTCAGAATTCCTACGAGCAGTACTTC
j_call: TRBJ2-7
clone_size: -
v_call: TRBV6-5
d_call: -

cdr3_aa: CSVQLYSNQPQHF
cdr3_nt: TGCAGCGTACAGCTATATAGCAATCAGCCCCAGCATTTT
j_call: TRBJ1-5
clone_size: -
v_call: TRBV29-1
d_call: -

cdr3_aa: CASSPSMGHSQYF
cdr3_nt: TGTGCCAGCAGCCCCAGCATGGGACATTCCCAGTACTTC
j_call: TRBJ2-5
clone_size: -
v_call: TRBV9
d_call: -